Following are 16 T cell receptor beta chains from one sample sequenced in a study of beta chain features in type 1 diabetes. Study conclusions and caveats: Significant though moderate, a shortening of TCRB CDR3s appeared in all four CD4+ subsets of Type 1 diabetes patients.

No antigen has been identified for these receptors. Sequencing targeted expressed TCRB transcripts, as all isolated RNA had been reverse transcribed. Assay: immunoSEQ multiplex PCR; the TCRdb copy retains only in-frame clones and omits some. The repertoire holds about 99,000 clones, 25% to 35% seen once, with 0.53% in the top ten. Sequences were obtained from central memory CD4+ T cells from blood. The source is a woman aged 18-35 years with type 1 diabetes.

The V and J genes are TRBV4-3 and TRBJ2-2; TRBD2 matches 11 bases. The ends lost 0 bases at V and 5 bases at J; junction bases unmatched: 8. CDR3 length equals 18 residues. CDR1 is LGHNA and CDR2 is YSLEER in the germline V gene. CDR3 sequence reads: CASSQEGTSGSITGELFF. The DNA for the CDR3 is TGCGCCAGCAGCCAAGAAGGGACTAGCGGTTCGATAACCGGGGAGCTGTTTTTT.

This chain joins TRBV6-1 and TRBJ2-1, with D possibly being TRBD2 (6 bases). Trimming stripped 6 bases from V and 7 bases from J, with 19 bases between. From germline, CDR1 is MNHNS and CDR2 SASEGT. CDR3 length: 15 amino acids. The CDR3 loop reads CASRGRLAEGNEQFF. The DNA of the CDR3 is TGTGCCAGCAGAGGGAGGCTAGCCGAGGGAAATGAGCAGTTCTTC.

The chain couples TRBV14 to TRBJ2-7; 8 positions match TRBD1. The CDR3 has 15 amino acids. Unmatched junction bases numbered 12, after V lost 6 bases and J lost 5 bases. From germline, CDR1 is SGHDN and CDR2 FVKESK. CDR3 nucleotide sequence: TGTGCCAGCAGTCTAGGGAACAGGGGGATTGACGAGCAGTACTTC. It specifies CASSLGNRGIDEQYF. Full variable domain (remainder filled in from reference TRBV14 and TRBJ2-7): EAGVTQFPSHSVIEKGQTVTLRCDPISGHDNLYWYRRVMGKEIKFLLHFVKESKQDESGMPNNRFLAERTGGTYSTLKVQPAELEDSGVYFCASSLGNRGIDEQYFGPGTRLTVT.

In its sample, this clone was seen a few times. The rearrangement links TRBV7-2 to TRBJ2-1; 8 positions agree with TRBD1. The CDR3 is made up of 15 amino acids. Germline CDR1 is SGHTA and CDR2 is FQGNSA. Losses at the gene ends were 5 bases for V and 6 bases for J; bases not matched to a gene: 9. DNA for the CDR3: TGTGCCAGCAGCCCCCGGACAGGGAGGATCAATGAGCAGTTCTTC. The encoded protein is CASSPRTGRINEQFF.

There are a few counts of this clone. CDR3 protein: CASRTQVNYGYTF. The CDR3 nucleotides read TGTGCCAGCAGGACACAGGTTAACTATGGCTACACCTTC. This rearrangement joins TRBV2 to TRBJ1-2, with D maybe TRBD1 (5 bases). This CDR3 has 13 residues. V lost 6 bases, J lost 1 base, and 9 bases lay in between. Germline CDR1 and CDR2: SNHLY and FYNNEI.

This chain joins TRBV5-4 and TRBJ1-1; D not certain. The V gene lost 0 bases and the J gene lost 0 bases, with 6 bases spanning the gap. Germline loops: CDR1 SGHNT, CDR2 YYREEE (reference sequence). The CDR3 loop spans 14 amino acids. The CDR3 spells CASSLEQMNTEAFF. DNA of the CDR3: TGTGCCAGCAGCTTGGAACAGATGAACACTGAAGCTTTCTTT.

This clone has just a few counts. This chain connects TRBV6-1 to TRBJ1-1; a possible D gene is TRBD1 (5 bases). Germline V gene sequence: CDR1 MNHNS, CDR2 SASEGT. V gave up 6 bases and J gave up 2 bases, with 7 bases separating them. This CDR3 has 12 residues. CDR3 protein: CASRRGNTEAFF. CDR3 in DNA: TGTGCCAGCAGAAGGGGAAACACTGAAGCTTTCTTT.

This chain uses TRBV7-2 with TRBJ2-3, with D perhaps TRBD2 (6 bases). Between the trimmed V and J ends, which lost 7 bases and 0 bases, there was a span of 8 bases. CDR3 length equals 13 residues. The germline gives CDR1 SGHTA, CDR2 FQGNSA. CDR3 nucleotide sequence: TGTGCCAGCACTAGCGAAAGCACAGATACGCAGTATTTT. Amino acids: CASTSESTDTQYF.

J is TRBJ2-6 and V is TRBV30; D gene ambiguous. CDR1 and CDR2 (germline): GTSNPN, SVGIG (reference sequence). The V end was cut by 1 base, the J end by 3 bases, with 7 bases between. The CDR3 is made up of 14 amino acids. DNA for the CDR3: TGTGCCTGGAGTGCGCAGTTTGGGGCCAACGTCCTGACTTTC. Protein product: CAWSAQFGANVLTF.

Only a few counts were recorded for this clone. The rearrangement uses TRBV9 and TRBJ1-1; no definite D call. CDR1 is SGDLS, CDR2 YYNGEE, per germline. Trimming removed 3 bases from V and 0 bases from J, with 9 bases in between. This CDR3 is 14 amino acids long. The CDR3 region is CASSGSFMNTEAFF. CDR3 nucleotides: TGTGCCAGCAGCGGCAGTTTTATGAACACTGAAGCTTTCTTT.

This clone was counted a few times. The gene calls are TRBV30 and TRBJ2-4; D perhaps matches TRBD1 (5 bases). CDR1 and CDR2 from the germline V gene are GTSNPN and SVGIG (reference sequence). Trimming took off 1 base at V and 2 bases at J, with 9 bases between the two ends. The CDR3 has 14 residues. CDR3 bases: TGTGCCTGGAGTGAGGGGAATTCCAAAAACATTCAGTACTTC. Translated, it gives CAWSEGNSKNIQYF.

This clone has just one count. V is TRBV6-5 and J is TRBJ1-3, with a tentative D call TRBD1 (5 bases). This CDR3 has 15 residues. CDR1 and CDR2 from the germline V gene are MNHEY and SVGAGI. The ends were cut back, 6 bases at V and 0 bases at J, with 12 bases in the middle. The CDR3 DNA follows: TGTGCCAGCAGAGGAGGGACCGTCTCTGGAAACACCATATATTTT. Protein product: CASRGGTVSGNTIYF.

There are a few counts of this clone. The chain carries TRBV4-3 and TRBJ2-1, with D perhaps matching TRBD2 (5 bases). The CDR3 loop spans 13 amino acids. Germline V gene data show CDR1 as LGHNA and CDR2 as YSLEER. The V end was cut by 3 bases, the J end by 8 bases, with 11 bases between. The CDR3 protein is CASSHRPGDEQFF. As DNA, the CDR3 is TGCGCCAGCAGCCATAGACCCGGGGATGAGCAGTTCTTC.

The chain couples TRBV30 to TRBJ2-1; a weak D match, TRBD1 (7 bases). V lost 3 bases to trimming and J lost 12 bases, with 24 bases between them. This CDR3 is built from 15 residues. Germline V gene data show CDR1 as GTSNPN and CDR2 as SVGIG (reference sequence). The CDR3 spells CAWREGQLPPRWQFF. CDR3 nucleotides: TGTGCCTGGAGGGAGGGACAGCTCCCCCCTCGCTGGCAGTTCTTC.

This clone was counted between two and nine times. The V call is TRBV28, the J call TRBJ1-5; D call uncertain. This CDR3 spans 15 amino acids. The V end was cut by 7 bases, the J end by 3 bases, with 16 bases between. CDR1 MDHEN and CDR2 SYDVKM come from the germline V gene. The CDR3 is CASKSAAVANQPQHF. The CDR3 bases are TGTGCCAGCAAGTCGGCGGCTGTCGCCAATCAGCCCCAGCATTTT.

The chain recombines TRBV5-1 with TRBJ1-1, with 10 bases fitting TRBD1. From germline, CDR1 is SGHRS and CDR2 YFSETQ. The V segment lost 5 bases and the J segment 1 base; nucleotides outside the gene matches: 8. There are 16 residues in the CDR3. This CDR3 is CASSYTGQGKNTEAFF. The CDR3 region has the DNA TGCGCCAGCAGTTACACGGGACAGGGGAAGAACACTGAAGCTTTCTTT. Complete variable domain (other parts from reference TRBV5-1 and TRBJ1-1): KAGVTQTPRYLIKTRGQQVTLSCSPISGHRSVSWYQQTPGQGLQFLFEYFSETQRNKGNFPGRFSGRQFSNSRSEMNVSTLELGDSALYLCASSYTGQGKNTEAFFGQGTRLTVV.